Listed here are 30 T cell receptor beta chains from one sample, sequenced in a study of a mutant IDH1 vaccine in newly diagnosed glioma. The data were produced by immunoSEQ multiplex PCR, yet TCRdb's version contains in-frame clones alone and is incomplete. Here the sample spans about 33,000 clones, approximately 88% being singletons. These receptors' antigens are unknown. Time point given: week 23, last vaccination. A 20-mer mutant IDH1 peptide at 300 ug was injected subcutaneously with topical imiquimod. Specimen: PBMCs, collected from a glioma patient whose treatment included an IDH1 peptide vaccine. The receptor set was obtained from a man aged 35 to 55 with glioma.

The V call is TRBV6-1, the J call TRBJ2-1, with D perhaps TRBD2 (6 bases). V was cut by 7 bases and J by 8 bases, with 15 bases left in between. The CDR3 covers 13 residues. The germline CDR1 and CDR2 sequences are MNHNS and SASEGT. The CDR3, as DNA: TGTGCCAGCATGAGGGGACTGGGCTATGAGCAGTTCTTC. Encoded protein: CASMRGLGYEQFF.

The chain employs TRBV11-2 and TRBJ2-7, with D possibly matching TRBD1 (5 bases). The length of the CDR3 is 13 residues. CDR1 SGHAT and CDR2 FQNNGV come from the germline V gene. Trimming pared 1 base from V and 3 bases from J, leaving 7 bases between. This chain's CDR3 is CASSLADNYEQYV. In DNA, the CDR3 is TGTGCCAGCAGCTTAGCGGACAACTACGAGCAGTACGTC.

The chain recombines TRBV2 with TRBJ1-2, with 8 bases fitting TRBD1. This CDR3 is built from 13 residues. With V trimmed by 6 bases and J by 8 bases, 8 bases remained unmatched. Germline assignment: CDR1 SNHLY and CDR2 FYNNEI. In nucleotides, the CDR3 is TGTGCCAGCAGCGCGCGGGACAGGCAGGGCTACACCTTC. Protein: CASSARDRQGYTF.

The V gene is TRBV15, the J gene TRBJ1-2, with a tentative D call TRBD1 (5 bases). V dropped 3 bases and J dropped 8 bases, with 19 bases sitting between them. CDR3 length equals 15 residues. Germline-derived CDR1 and CDR2 are LNHNV and YYDKDF (reference sequence). The CDR3 region has the DNA TGTGCCACCAGCAGGTCTTCTTCCAGGGCGAACGGCTACACCTTC. It codes for CATSRSSSRANGYTF.

V is TRBV5-1 and J is TRBJ2-3; the D gene is possibly TRBD2 (5 bases). This CDR3 spans 15 amino acids. V lost 4 bases, J lost 1 base, and 13 bases lay in between. CDR1 and CDR2 (germline): SGHRS, YFSETQ. CDR3 amino acids: CASSQLVSGTDTQYF. CDR3 in DNA: TGCGCCAGCAGCCAACTAGTTTCGGGCACAGATACGCAGTATTTT.

The chain has TRBV18 and TRBJ2-7, with 10 bases fitting TRBD1. The V and J ends lost 2 bases and 4 bases, in that order; junction bases with no gene match: 2. CDR1 and CDR2 (germline): KGHSH, LQKENI. The CDR3 has 14 residues. As DNA, the CDR3 is TGTGCCAGCTCACCAGGGACAGGGGCTTACGAGCAGTACGTC. Encoded protein: CASSPGTGAYEQYV.

The chain has TRBV7-2 and TRBJ2-6, with D unresolved. The germline V gene encodes CDR1 SGHTA and CDR2 FQGNSA. V lost 5 bases and J 4 bases, leaving 15 bases between the germline ends. The CDR3 sequence is 16 residues long. In DNA, the CDR3 is TGTGCCAGCAGCCTAGATACCCTGACGGGGGCCAACGTCCTGACTTTC. Amino acids: CASSLDTLTGANVLTF.

This rearrangement joins TRBV6-1 to TRBJ2-3; tentative D call: TRBD1 (5 bases). Trimming cost V 2 bases and J 4 bases, with 7 bases left between them. Germline lookup yields CDR1 MNHNS and CDR2 SASEGT. This CDR3 is built from 13 residues. The CDR3 region is CASSELGADTQYF. CDR3 sequence (DNA): TGTGCCAGCAGTGAACTAGGGGCAGATACGCAGTATTTT.

The chain employs TRBV6-4 and TRBJ1-1, with TRBD1 matching over 7 bases. This CDR3 has 15 amino acids. The germline gives CDR1 MRHNA, CDR2 SNTAGT. J was trimmed by 1 base and V by 4 bases; bases with no gene match: 6. CDR3 amino acids: CASSAPRDRNTEAFF. CDR3 bases: TGTGCCAGCAGTGCCCCTAGGGACAGGAACACTGAAGCTTTCTTT.

This clone was picked up one time. This chain joins TRBV13 and TRBJ2-2; 7 bases are a match to TRBD2. J gave up 5 bases and V 3 bases, and 12 bases lay outside the gene matches. CDR1 and CDR2 (germline): PRHDT, FYEKMQ (reference sequence). This CDR3 contains 17 residues. In DNA form, the CDR3 reads TGTGCCAGCAGCTTTGGAGGTAGCGCAGCGGGAACCGGGGAGCTGTTTTTT. Translating gives CASSFGGSAAGTGELFF.

The V gene is TRBV10-1, the J gene TRBJ2-3; 9 bases are a match to TRBD2. There are 13 residues in the CDR3. Germline-derived CDR1 and CDR2 are WNHNN and SYGVQD (reference sequence). Trimming cost V 6 bases and J 4 bases; bases outside gene matches: 2. For the CDR3, the DNA is TGCGCCAGCAGGCGGGGGGGCGCAGATACGCAGTATTTT. It yields the protein CASRRGGADTQYF.

This chain uses TRBV28 with TRBJ2-5, with D uncertain. V was shortened by 3 bases and J by 1 base, with 3 bases between the two germline ends. This CDR3 has 12 amino acids. Germline V lookup: CDR1 MDHEN, CDR2 SYDVKM. The CDR3 sequence is CASSLGQETQYF. CDR3 nucleotides: TGTGCCAGCAGTTTGGGCCAAGAGACCCAGTACTTC.

This clone came up a few times. Other DNA sequences in this sample translate to the same CDR3. The CDR3 spells CASSFKGAGGANVLTF. The CDR3 nucleotides are TGTGCCAGCAGCTTTAAGGGGGCTGGAGGGGCCAACGTCCTGACTTTC. This chain uses TRBV5-6 with TRBJ2-6; 7 bases align to TRBD1. The CDR3 contains 16 residues. The germline CDR1 and CDR2 sequences are SGHDT and YYEEEE. Trimming cost V 2 bases and J 4 bases; bases outside gene matches: 6.

V gene TRBV28 combines with J gene TRBJ2-1, with D perhaps matching TRBD1 (6 bases). The CDR3 extends over 14 amino acids. Germline V CDR1 and CDR2: MDHEN, SYDVKM. V lost 6 bases and J lost 7, with 16 bases in between. The chain's CDR3 is CASRKTGAMNEQFF. CDR3 nucleotide sequence: TGTGCCAGCAGAAAGACAGGTGCTATGAATGAGCAGTTCTTC.

In this sample, this clone turned up once. V usage is TRBV9 and J usage is TRBJ2-3; perhaps TRBD2 as D (6 bases). Germline V CDR1 and CDR2: SGDLS, YYNGEE. V was cut by 0 bases and J by 0 bases, with 8 bases left in between. CDR3 size: 15 residues. Written as DNA, the CDR3 is TGTGCCAGCAGCGTAGGCGGGGCTAGCACAGATACGCAGTATTTT. As protein: CASSVGGASTDTQYF.

The CDR3 region is CAISALRQGNTEAFF. The CDR3 region has the DNA TGTGCCATCAGTGCCCTACGACAGGGTAACACTGAAGCTTTCTTT. The chain carries TRBV10-3 and TRBJ1-1, with 7 bases matching TRBD1. The CDR3 runs to 15 residues. The germline CDR1 and CDR2 sequences are ENHRY and SYGVKD. The J segment lost 2 bases and the V segment lost 4 bases, leaving 7 bases of the junction unmatched.

The chain employs TRBV6-4 and TRBJ2-3; TRBD2 agrees at 12 bases. CDR1 is MRHNA, CDR2 SNTAGT, per germline. This CDR3 region has 17 residues. V shed 0 bases and J 2 bases; nucleotides not matched to a gene: 3. Written as DNA, the CDR3 is TGTGCCAGCAGTGACTCAGGGACTAGCGGGCACACAGATACGCAGTATTTT. Encoded protein: CASSDSGTSGHTDTQYF.

V is TRBV29-1 and J is TRBJ2-2; D possibly corresponds to TRBD1 (6 bases). The V end was cut by 2 bases, the J end by 1 base, with 8 bases between. The CDR3 extends over 14 amino acids. Germline assignment: CDR1 SQVTM and CDR2 ANQGSEA. DNA of the CDR3: TGCAGCGTTGAACTGGGACAGAACACCGGGGAGCTGTTTTTT. Its translation: CSVELGQNTGELFF.

The genes are TRBV10-3 and TRBJ1-5; maybe TRBD1 (6 bases). V lost 4 bases, J lost 0 bases, and 7 bases lay in between. Germline CDR1 reads ENHRY; CDR2 reads SYGVKD. The CDR3 is 14 amino acids. The CDR3 region is CAISVQGSNQPQHF. The CDR3 nucleotides read TGTGCCATCAGTGTACAGGGTAGCAATCAGCCCCAGCATTTT.

This CDR3 reads CASGQRGGKQYF. In DNA, the CDR3 is TGTGCCAGCGGTCAGAGGGGCGGAAAGCAGTACTTC. The chain links TRBV28 to TRBJ2-7; D possibly uses TRBD1 or TRBD2 (5 bases each). The CDR3 runs to 12 residues. CDR1 and CDR2 (germline): MDHEN, SYDVKM. Trimming took off 8 bases at V and 8 bases at J, with 16 bases between the two ends.

This clone appeared once. J is TRBJ2-1 and V is TRBV6-6, with 7 positions matching TRBD2. There are 15 residues in the CDR3. Germline CDR1 is MNHNY and CDR2 is SVGAGI (reference sequence). The V segment lost 5 bases and the J segment 3 bases; nucleotides outside the gene matches: 7. In DNA, the CDR3 is TGTGCCAGCAGTCCCCGGGAGGCTGTCTACAATGAGCAGTTCTTC. Protein: CASSPREAVYNEQFF.

This clone has a single count. The rearrangement uses TRBV10-1 and TRBJ2-3; D is perhaps TRBD1 or TRBD2 (5 bases each). V lost 1 base, J lost 4 bases, and 12 bases lay in between. Per germline, CDR1 WNHNN and CDR2 SYGVQD (reference sequence). The CDR3 has 15 residues. The DNA for the CDR3 is TGCGCCAGCAGTGAGTGGTCCTTGGGGGCAGATACGCAGTATTTT. Protein: CASSEWSLGADTQYF.

The chain is built from TRBV27 and TRBJ1-2; no firm D call. Trimming cost V 2 bases and J 14 bases, with 21 bases left between them. Germline assignment: CDR1 MNHEY and CDR2 SMNVEV (reference sequence). The CDR3 covers 14 residues. The CDR3: CASSLKGLVAGETF. DNA for the CDR3: TGTGCCAGCAGTTTAAAAGGGCTAGTTGCGGGAGAGACCTTC.

This chain uses TRBV28 with TRBJ1-4; 9 bases are shared with TRBD1. This CDR3 comprises 14 residues. Germline lookup yields CDR1 MDHEN and CDR2 SYDVKM. The ends lost 8 bases at V and 6 bases at J; junction bases unmatched: 7. CDR3 in DNA: TGTGCCAGCCACCCCGGGACAGGGTATGAAAAACTGTTTTTT. It yields the protein CASHPGTGYEKLFF.

This chain uses TRBV28 with TRBJ2-7; 7 bases are shared with TRBD2. J lost 0 bases, V lost 5 bases, and 7 bases had no gene match. CDR1 and CDR2 from the germline V gene are MDHEN and SYDVKM. The length of the CDR3 is 15 residues. The CDR3 spells CASSGPSGPSYEQYF. CDR3 in DNA: TGTGCCAGCAGTGGCCCTAGCGGACCCTCCTACGAGCAGTACTTC.

The chain carries TRBV7-6 and TRBJ2-7, with 7 bases identical to TRBD1. This CDR3 comprises 17 residues. Germline values: CDR1 SGHVS, CDR2 FNYEAQ. The J segment lost 3 bases and the V segment lost 4 bases, leaving 15 bases of the junction unmatched. The CDR3 here is CASSSLVTGDPDYEQYF. The CDR3, as DNA: TGTGCCAGCAGCTCCTTGGTAACAGGGGACCCGGACTACGAGCAGTACTTC.

V and J are TRBV4-1 and TRBJ1-2; 9 bases align to TRBD1. V dropped 4 bases and J dropped 7; count of bases not matched to a gene: 10. The CDR3 spans 15 residues. Looked up from germline, CDR1 is MGHRA and CDR2 is YSYEKL. In nucleotides, the CDR3 is TGCGCCAGCAGCCTCATGGGACAGGGTAGCGGTGGCTACACCTTC. Its translation: CASSLMGQGSGGYTF.

The chain uses TRBV11-2 and TRBJ1-2; the D is unclear. This CDR3 region has 14 residues. V dropped 2 bases and J dropped 4 bases, with 11 bases sitting between them. CDR1 SGHAT and CDR2 FQNNGV come from the germline V gene. The CDR3 protein is CASSLTDATYGYTF. The CDR3 nucleotides are TGTGCCAGCAGCTTAACCGACGCTACCTATGGCTACACCTTC. The entire variable domain, with the rest obtained from reference TRBV11-2 and TRBJ1-2, is as follows: EAGVAQSPRYKIIEKRQSVAFWCNPISGHATLYWYQQILGQGPKLLIQFQNNGVVDDSQLPKDRFSAERLKGVDSTLKIQPAKLEDSAVYLCASSLTDATYGYTFGSGTRLTVV.

The genes are TRBV19 and TRBJ1-6, with 7 positions matching TRBD1. This CDR3 region has 16 residues. The V gene end was trimmed by 3 bases and the J gene end by 7 bases; junction bases not matched to a gene: 9. Germline loops: CDR1 LNHDA, CDR2 SQIVND (reference sequence). In DNA form, the CDR3 reads TGTGCCAGTAGTATTCTGGGCAGGGGGAACAATTCACCCCTCCACTTT. Its translation: CASSILGRGNNSPLHF.

This clone was found once. The chain couples TRBV29-1 to TRBJ2-1; the D is unclear. The germline V gene has CDR1 SQVTM and CDR2 ANQGSEA. V dropped 3 bases and J dropped 8 bases, with 11 bases sitting between them. The CDR3 extends over 12 amino acids. As DNA, the CDR3 is TGCAGCGTTGATCTCTCCGCTGATGAGCAGTTCTTC. Residues: CSVDLSADEQFF.